The clone carrying this T cell receptor (beta chain) has at least ten counts. This CDR3 has 16 residues. V gave up 5 bases and J gave up 1 base, with 17 bases separating them. The germline CDR1 and CDR2 sequences are PRHDT and FYEKMQ (reference sequence). Unique molecular identifiers were built into the TCRbeta library. A single record per CDR3 protein comes from TCRdb applying MiXCR to the PCR reads. The sample has about 400,000 distinct CDR3 sequences, over 20% seen once; the top ten hold 3% to 4%. The sample comes from a study of T-cell reconstitution after alpha-beta-depleted transplantation in children.

The chain joins TRBV13 to TRBJ1-1, with D possibly TRBD1 on 6 matching bases. The receptor was derived from a human donor who donated a stem cell graft to a child with acute myeloid leukemia. This specimen consisted of PBMCs from the stem cell graft donor, obtained from the stem cell graft. The CDR3 spells CASSLSPTGQNTEAFF. The CDR3 region has the DNA TGTGCCAGCAGCCTATCCCCGACAGGACAGAACACTGAAGCTTTCTTT.